Reported below is one TCR beta chain. Generated by immunoSEQ multiplex PCR, the TCRdb table keeps only in-frame clones and is missing some. The sample has some 120,000 clones; approximately 93% are singletons. This sample is drawn from a study of T cell changes during pregnancy in multiple sclerosis. Germline trimming cut 6 bases from V and 7 bases from J; bases unmatched to any gene: 8. This CDR3 region has 14 residues. Germline V gene sequence: CDR1 MDHEN, CDR2 SYDVKM. The sequencing used peripheral blood, collected before pregnancy. The rearrangement links TRBV28 to TRBJ1-2, with 10 bases fitting TRBD1. The sequence came from a female donor with multiple sclerosis, enrolled in a pregnancy study. The CDR3 DNA reads TGTGCCAGCAGCACGGGACAGGGGTGGAGTGGCTACACCTTC. Protein product: CASSTGQGWSGYTF.